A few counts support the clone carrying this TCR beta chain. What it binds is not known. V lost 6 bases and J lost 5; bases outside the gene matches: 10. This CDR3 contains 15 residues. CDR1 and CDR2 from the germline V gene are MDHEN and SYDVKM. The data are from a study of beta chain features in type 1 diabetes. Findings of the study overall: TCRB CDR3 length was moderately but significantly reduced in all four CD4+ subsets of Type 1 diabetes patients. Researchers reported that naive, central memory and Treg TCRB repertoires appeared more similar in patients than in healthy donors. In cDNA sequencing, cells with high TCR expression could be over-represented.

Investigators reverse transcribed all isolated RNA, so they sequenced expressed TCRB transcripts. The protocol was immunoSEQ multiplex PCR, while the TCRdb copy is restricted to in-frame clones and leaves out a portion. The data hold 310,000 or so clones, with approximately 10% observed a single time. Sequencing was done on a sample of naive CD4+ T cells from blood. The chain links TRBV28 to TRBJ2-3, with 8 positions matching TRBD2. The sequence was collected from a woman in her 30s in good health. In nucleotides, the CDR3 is TGTGCCAGCAGAAAAAGCGGGAGTTTAGGAGATACGCAGTATTTT. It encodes CASRKSGSLGDTQYF.